A selection of T cell receptor beta chains follows, all from one sample in a study of shared clonotypes between healthy human individuals. The assay was immunoSEQ multiplex PCR, and TCRdb's table has in-frame clones only and misses some. The repertoire includes around 2.3 million clones, about 94% of them detected once, and 0.1% to 0.15% sits in the top ten. Input material: naive CD4+ T cells sorted from blood. These receptors came from a man between 18 and 35 years old in good health. Each CDR3 is given without its conserved first and last residue.

v_call	j_call	cdr3_aa
TRBV10-2	TRBJ1-2	ASSESGGAGYT
TRBV7-7	TRBJ2-5	ASSLALLQGETQY
TRBV25-1	TRBJ2-7	ASSKPRDRGTQY
TRBV11-2	TRBJ2-1	ASSYSGNLHNEQF
TRBV5-1	TRBJ2-1	ASSLVSAGEQF
TRBV6-1	TRBJ2-1	ASDTGFSYNEQF
TRBV6-5	TRBJ2-5	ASSPGEPLETQY
TRBV2	TRBJ2-5	ASRGDQETQY
TRBV10-2	TRBJ2-5	ASRGQGELETQY
TRBV30	TRBJ1-5	AWTQGPRELPNQPQH
TRBV7-9	TRBJ2-7	ASSLVGGSYEQY
TRBV28	TRBJ1-1	ASSSRVTEAF
TRBV30	TRBJ2-5	AWSTPFASQDKETQY
TRBV19	TRBJ1-3	ASSNSGGIGNTIY
TRBV6-6	TRBJ1-5	ASSSRDGPNQPQH
TRBV5-1	TRBJ2-5	ASSFGRNPRSETQY
TRBV5-4	TRBJ2-5	ASSLTGGKETQY
TRBV11-3	TRBJ2-1	ASTSMGGRWYNEQF
TRBV20-1	TRBJ2-1	SARTGAEQF
TRBV11-2	TRBJ2-7	ASSSLSGGLHEQY